The entry below gives a single T cell receptor beta chain sequence along with its context. This sample stems from a study of CD8 T cells in Susac syndrome. Overall study: There were Susac syndrome patients who were therapy-naive at blood draw, others on corticosteroids, and others on intravenous immunoglobulin alone.

The CDR3 length is 15 residues. V dropped 5 bases and J dropped 3 bases, with 15 bases sitting between them. Looked up from germline, CDR1 is SGHVS and CDR2 is FNYEAQ. RNA was extracted with the RNeasy kit, and a quantity of about 0.45 to 1 ug was reverse transcribed using random hexamers. TCRdb re-derived calls from the immunoSEQ multiplex PCR reads in MiXCR, one entry per CDR3 protein. Of roughly 160,000 distinct CDR3 sequences listed, roughly 95% were seen once; the top ten hold less than 0.15%. The sequenced target, TCR beta, came from blood CD8+ and CD4+ T cells. This sequence originates from a human donor with Susac syndrome. The gene calls are TRBV7-6 and TRBJ2-3; D gene uncertain. Sequencing was done on a sample of CD4+ T cells from PBMCs. CDR3 nucleotides: TGTGCCAGCAGCCCTGTATCGTCCCCGACAGATACGCAGTATTTT. This translates into CASSPVSSPTDTQYF.